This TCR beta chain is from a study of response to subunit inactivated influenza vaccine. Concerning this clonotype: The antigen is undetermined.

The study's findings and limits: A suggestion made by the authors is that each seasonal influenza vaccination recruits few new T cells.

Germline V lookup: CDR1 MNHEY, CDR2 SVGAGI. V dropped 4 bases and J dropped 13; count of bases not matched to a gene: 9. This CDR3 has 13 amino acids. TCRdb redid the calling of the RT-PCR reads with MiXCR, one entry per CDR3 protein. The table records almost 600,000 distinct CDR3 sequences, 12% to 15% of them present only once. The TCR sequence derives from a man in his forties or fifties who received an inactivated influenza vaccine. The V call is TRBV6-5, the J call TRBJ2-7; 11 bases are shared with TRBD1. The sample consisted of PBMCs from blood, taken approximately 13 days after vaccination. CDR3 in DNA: TGTGCCAGCAGTTCGACCTTGGGACAGGGGGGTTACTTC. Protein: CASSSTLGQGGYF.